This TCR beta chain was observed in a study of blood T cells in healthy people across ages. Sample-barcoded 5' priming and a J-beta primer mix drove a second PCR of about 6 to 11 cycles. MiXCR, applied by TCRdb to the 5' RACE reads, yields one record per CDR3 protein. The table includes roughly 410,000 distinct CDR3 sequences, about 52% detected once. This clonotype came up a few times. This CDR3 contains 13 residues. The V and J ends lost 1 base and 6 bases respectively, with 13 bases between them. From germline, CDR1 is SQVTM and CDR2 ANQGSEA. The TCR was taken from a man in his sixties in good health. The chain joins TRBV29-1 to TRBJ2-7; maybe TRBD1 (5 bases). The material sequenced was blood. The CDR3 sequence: CSVEATGFSEQYF. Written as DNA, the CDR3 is TGCAGCGTTGAAGCTACAGGATTTAGCGAGCAGTACTTC.